This T cell receptor (beta chain) emerged from a study of cytomegalovirus exposure and HLA in healthy donors. Study details: An analysis done earlier identified about 100 million unique TCR beta sequences from around 180 million T cells.

For this clone: Its matching antigen is unknown.

Notes on the study in general: Within the data, a cluster of highly shared sequence variants was likely a sequencing artifact.

V lost 3 bases and J lost 1, with 17 bases in between. The V gene's germline CDR1 is SGHNT and CDR2 YYREEE (reference sequence). The CDR3 consists of 16 residues. The PCR used 60 Vbeta and 13 Jbeta primers. Generated by immunoSEQ multiplex PCR, the TCRdb table keeps only in-frame clones and is missing some. Altogether roughly 120,000 clones are present, 9% to 10% being singletons, with the ten largest covering roughly 3.1%. This receptor was obtained from a man younger than 40 in good health and CMV-seronegative. The specimen sequenced was PBMCs. The chain links TRBV5-4 to TRBJ2-7, with a weak D call TRBD2 (6 bases). The CDR3 loop is CASSSGPRDPSYEQYF. For the CDR3, the DNA is TGTGCCAGCAGCTCTGGTCCGCGGGACCCTTCCTACGAGCAGTACTTC.